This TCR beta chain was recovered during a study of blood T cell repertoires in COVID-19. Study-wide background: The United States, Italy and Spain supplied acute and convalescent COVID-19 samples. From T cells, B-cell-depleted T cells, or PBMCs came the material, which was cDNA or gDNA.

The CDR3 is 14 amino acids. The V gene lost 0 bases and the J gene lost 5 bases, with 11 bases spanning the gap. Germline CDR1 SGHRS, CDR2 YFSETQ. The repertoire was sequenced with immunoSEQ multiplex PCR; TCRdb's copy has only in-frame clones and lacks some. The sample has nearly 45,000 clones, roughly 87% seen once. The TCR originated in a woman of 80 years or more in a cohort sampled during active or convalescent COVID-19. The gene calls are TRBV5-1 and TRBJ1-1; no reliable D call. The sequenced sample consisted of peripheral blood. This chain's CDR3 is CASSLDVGRTEAFF. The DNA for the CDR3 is TGCGCCAGCAGCTTGGATGTGGGGAGGACTGAAGCTTTCTTT.